The 22 T cell receptor beta chains below were found in one sample sequenced in a study of blood T cell repertoires in COVID-19. Profiled with immunoSEQ multiplex PCR; TCRdb holds only in-frame clones, not every one. The table has around 150,000 clones, 84% seen once; the top ten hold roughly 7.2%. Sequencing used peripheral blood. The receptor set was obtained from a woman aged 50 to 60 in a cohort sampled during active or convalescent COVID-19.

This sequence joins TRBV11-3 and TRBJ2-7; the D gene is possibly TRBD1 (5 bases). CDR1 SGHNT and CDR2 YENEEA come from the germline V gene. The CDR3 is made up of 13 amino acids. Trimming left V 3 bases short and J 2 bases short, with 8 bases between. CDR3 amino acids: CASSFGATYEQYF. CDR3 DNA sequence: TGTGCCAGCAGCTTTGGGGCAACCTACGAGCAGTACTTC. Together with reference TRBV11-3 and TRBJ2-7, the CDR3 gives the full variable domain: EAGVVQSPRYKIIEKKQPVAFWCNPISGHNTLYWYLQNLGQGPELLIRYENEEAVDDSQLPKDRFSAERLKGVDSTLKIQPAELGDSAVYLCASSFGATYEQYFGPGTRLTVT.

This chain uses TRBV6-5 with TRBJ1-1, with D possibly TRBD1 on 6 matching bases. Trimming removed 0 bases from V and 0 bases from J, with 8 bases in between. The CDR3 runs to 15 residues. Germline CDR1 is MNHEY and CDR2 is SVGAGI. Here the CDR3 reads CASSYSGAMNTEAFF. The DNA of the CDR3 is TGTGCCAGCAGTTACTCGGGGGCTATGAACACTGAAGCTTTCTTT.

The chain recombines TRBV9 with TRBJ2-3; 9 positions agree with TRBD2. The CDR3 is 16 amino acids. Trimming cost V 0 bases and J 7 bases; bases outside gene matches: 9. CDR1 and CDR2 (germline): SGDLS, YYNGEE. The CDR3 bases are TGTGCCAGCAGCGTAGGGTCCCAGCGGGGGGCGAATACGCAGTATTTT. It yields the protein CASSVGSQRGANTQYF.

As concerns this clone: One junction end does not reproduce the germline sequence, and a read error may be involved. The V and J genes are TRBV19 and TRBJ1-1, with D unresolved. CDR1 and CDR2 from the germline V gene are LNHDA and SQIVND (reference sequence). This CDR3 contains 13 residues. CDR3 in DNA: TGTGCCAGTAGTATAGATCCCAACAGTGAAGCTTTCTTT. It is translated as CASSIDPNSEAFF.

This clone came up once. The chain combines TRBV5-5 with TRBJ1-1, with D tentatively TRBD1 (6 bases). The ends were cut back, 4 bases at V and 6 bases at J, with 16 bases in the middle. Germline CDR1 is SGHKS and CDR2 is YYEKEE (reference sequence). This CDR3 region has 14 residues. The CDR3, as DNA: TGTGCCAGCAGCCATCAGGGGTTTACGGCTGAAGCTTTCTTT. This gives the protein CASSHQGFTAEAFF.

The chain combines TRBV12-3 or TRBV12-4 with TRBJ1-1, with D perhaps matching TRBD1 (6 bases). This CDR3 is 13 amino acids long. V was pared by 2 bases and J by 6 bases, with 10 bases between. The DNA for the CDR3 is TGTGCCAGCAGTTTAAGGCGACAGGCTGAAGCTTTCTTT. Amino acids: CASSLRRQAEAFF.

The V gene is TRBV15, the J gene TRBJ2-4; 8 bases are shared with TRBD1. The germline gives CDR1 LNHNV, CDR2 YYDKDF (reference sequence). V dropped 8 bases and J dropped 3; count of bases not matched to a gene: 9. The CDR3 runs to 15 residues. CDR3 sequence reads: CATLLGQGGKNIQYF. The DNA of the CDR3 is TGTGCCACCCTCTTAGGACAGGGCGGCAAAAACATTCAGTACTTC.

The J gene is TRBJ1-5, the V gene TRBV2; no reliable D call. V lost 7 bases, J lost 0 bases, and 7 bases lay in between. Germline V gene lookup returns CDR1 SNHLY and CDR2 FYNNEI. The CDR3 has 13 amino acids. The DNA for the CDR3 is TGTGCCAGCAATTTATATAGCAATCAGCCCCAGCATTTT. Translated, it gives CASNLYSNQPQHF.

The rearrangement links TRBV19 to TRBJ2-5; 8 bases map to TRBD2. After removal of 4 bases from V and 1 base from J, the junction contained 5 bases not matched to a gene. The CDR3 spans 15 residues. Germline CDR1 reads LNHDA; CDR2 reads SQIVND (reference sequence). As DNA, the CDR3 is TGTGCCAGTAGTACCCCGGGGGGGGGCCAAGAGACCCAGTACTTC. It is translated as CASSTPGGGQETQYF. The full variable domain, rest sourced from reference TRBV19 and TRBJ2-5, is DGGITQSPKYLFRKEGQNVTLSCEQNLNHDAMYWYRQDPGQGLRLIYYSQIVNDFQKGDIAEGYSVSREKKESFPLTVTSAQKNPTAFYLCASSTPGGGQETQYFGPGTRLLVL.

The chain is built from TRBV15 and TRBJ1-5, with unresolved D. V was clipped by 0 bases and J by 6 bases, with 9 bases between them. The CDR3 contains 14 residues. The germline V gene has CDR1 LNHNV and CDR2 YYDKDF (reference sequence). This CDR3 reads CATSRDLGFQPQHF. CDR3 DNA: TGTGCCACCAGCAGAGATCTCGGGTTTCAGCCCCAGCATTTT. The full variable domain, in which reference TRBV15 and TRBJ1-5 provide the parts outside the CDR3, is DAMVIQNPRYQVTQFGKPVTLSCSQTLNHNVMYWYQQKSSQAPKLLFHYYDKDFNNEADTPDNFQSRRPNTSFCFLDIRSPGLGDTAMYLCATSRDLGFQPQHFGDGTRLSIL.

This clone occurred once. The chain recombines TRBV21-1 with TRBJ2-3; the table's TRBD2 call for D was not verified on the DNA. TRBV21-1 is a pseudogene locus. The CDR3 has 16 residues. CDR3 in amino acids: CASSGTSGSITDTQYF. The CDR3 DNA reads TGTGCCAGCAGCGGGACTAGCGGAAGTATCACAGATACGCAGTATTTT.

CDR3 amino acids: CASFDDSSYEQYF. The DNA for the CDR3 is TGTGCCAGCTTTGACGACAGTTCCTACGAGCAGTACTTC. The rearrangement links TRBV27 to TRBJ2-7; weak D call: TRBD1 (5 bases). Germline V gene data show CDR1 as MNHEY and CDR2 as SMNVEV (reference sequence). This CDR3 has 13 residues. V was pared by 8 bases and J by 1 base, with 12 bases between.

CDR3 DNA sequence: TGTGCCAGCAGCCAACAGGGGAGCTATGGCTACACCTTC. Translating gives CASSQQGSYGYTF. The rearrangement uses TRBV11-2 and TRBJ1-2; 7 bases agree with TRBD1. Germline assignment: CDR1 SGHAT and CDR2 FQNNGV. CDR3 size: 13 residues. J was trimmed by 4 bases and V by 5 bases; bases with no gene match: 4. The full variable domain, its missing parts supplied by reference TRBV11-2 and TRBJ1-2, is EAGVAQSPRYKIIEKRQSVAFWCNPISGHATLYWYQQILGQGPKLLIQFQNNGVVDDSQLPKDRFSAERLKGVDSTLKIQPAKLEDSAVYLCASSQQGSYGYTFGSGTRLTVV.

The chain uses TRBV10-3 and TRBJ2-2; D is unclear. Germline-derived CDR1 and CDR2 are ENHRY and SYGVKD. Trimming removed 0 bases from V and 6 bases from J, with 5 bases in between. This CDR3 region has 13 residues. The CDR3 coding sequence is TGTGCCATCAGTGAGTCCCAGTCCGGGGAGCTGTTTTTT. Protein product: CAISESQSGELFF.

The chain couples TRBV20-1 to TRBJ1-1; no definite D call. Trimming shortened V by 6 bases and J by 4 bases, and 6 bases separated the two germline ends. This CDR3 has 10 residues. Germline CDR1 DFQATT, CDR2 SNEGSKA (reference sequence). The CDR3: CSAPSTEAFF. CDR3 bases: TGCAGTGCCCCGAGCACTGAAGCTTTCTTT.

The chain is built from TRBV7-2 and TRBJ1-2; D gene uncertain. Germline loops: CDR1 SGHTA, CDR2 FQGNSA. V lost 2 bases, J lost 3 bases, and 16 bases lay in between. This CDR3 contains 16 residues. CDR3 loop: CASSLRPAYSDYGYTF. The CDR3 bases are TGTGCCAGCAGCTTACGTCCAGCCTACAGTGACTATGGCTACACCTTC. The full variable domain, completed using reference TRBV7-2 and TRBJ1-2, is GAGVSQSPSNKVTEKGKDVELRCDPISGHTALYWYRQSLGQGLEFLIYFQGNSAPDKSGLPSDRFSAERTGGSVSTLTIQRTQQEDSAVYLCASSLRPAYSDYGYTFGSGTRLTVV.

The table lists this clone with a count of one. The gene calls are TRBV5-1 and TRBJ2-5, with 7 bases that match TRBD2. Germline trimming cut 4 bases from V and 0 bases from J; bases unmatched to any gene: 3. Per the germline V gene, CDR1 is SGHRS and CDR2 is YFSETQ. CDR3 length: 14 residues. The DNA of the CDR3 is TGCGCCAGCAGCCCCGGACTAGACCAAGAGACCCAGTACTTC. Protein product: CASSPGLDQETQYF.

The V and J genes are TRBV6-1 and TRBJ2-7, with TRBD1 identical over 8 bases. Per germline, CDR1 MNHNS and CDR2 SASEGT. Trimming cost V 2 bases and J 5 bases; bases outside gene matches: 8. The length of the CDR3 is 15 residues. The CDR3: CASSELGQGWNEQYF. The CDR3 region has the DNA TGTGCCAGCAGTGAACTAGGACAGGGTTGGAACGAGCAGTACTTC.

A single count supports this clone. The rearrangement joins TRBV9 to TRBJ1-2, with 12 nucleotides matching TRBD1. From germline, CDR1 is SGDLS and CDR2 YYNGEE. The J segment lost 3 bases and the V segment lost 4 bases, leaving 4 bases of the junction unmatched. This CDR3 spans 15 amino acids. The CDR3 nucleotides are TGTGCCAGCAGCTCGGGACAGGGGGCAGACTATGGCTACACCTTC. Translation gives CASSSGQGADYGYTF.

This chain uses TRBV4-2 with TRBJ2-7; D may be TRBD2 (6 bases). CDR1 and CDR2 from the germline V gene are LGHNA and YNFKEQ. V was shortened by 5 bases and J by 2 bases, with 22 bases between the two germline ends. The CDR3 length is 17 residues. The CDR3 DNA sequence: TGTGCCAGCAGCAAAAGAGGCTCTGCGGGGACCACCTACGAGCAGTACTTC. Amino acid sequence: CASSKRGSAGTTYEQYF.

This clone was observed once. The chain employs TRBV9 and TRBJ1-6; D is unclear. The germline gives CDR1 SGDLS, CDR2 YYNGEE. V gave up 0 bases and J gave up 4 bases, with 11 bases separating them. The CDR3 sequence is 16 residues long. This chain's CDR3 is CASSVGVSGYNSPLHF. DNA of the CDR3: TGTGCCAGCAGCGTAGGAGTGTCCGGGTATAATTCACCCCTCCACTTT.

This rearrangement joins TRBV5-1 to TRBJ2-5; 12 bases match TRBD2. The length of the CDR3 is 15 residues. V shed 3 bases and J 5 bases; nucleotides not matched to a gene: 5. The V gene's germline CDR1 is SGHRS and CDR2 YFSETQ. CDR3 sequence reads: CASSSLTSGGETQYF. In nucleotides, the CDR3 is TGCGCCAGCAGCTCGCTGACTAGCGGGGGTGAGACCCAGTACTTC.